This TCR beta chain comes out of a study of T-cell memory formation after mild COVID-19. The CDR3 length is 15 residues. Germline CDR1 and CDR2: LGHNA and YSLEER. V was pared by 1 base and J by 1 base, with 11 bases between. Points from the study as a whole: Those CD4+ clones that contracted were mainly in CM and EM (CD8+ ones in EMRA).

This clonotype was seen a handful of times. What it binds is not known. It was 5'RACE with constant-segment primers that produced the TCR alpha and TCR beta cDNA libraries, which carried sample barcodes and UMIs. TCRdb ran MiXCR on the 5' RACE reads and lists one entry per CDR3 protein. The sample consists of fewer than 150,000 distinct CDR3 sequences, around a fifth of them appearing once. The TCR sequence derives from a man aged 18 to 29 who had mild COVID-19 (a few samples of this study predate the infection). Cell type and time point are not known. The rearrangement joins TRBV4-3 to TRBJ2-7; unclear D gene. Sequenced: PBMCs or a T cell subset sorted from them (not recorded which). This CDR3 reads CASSQVRDGSYEQYF. In DNA, the CDR3 is TGCGCCAGCAGCCAAGTAAGGGATGGGTCCTACGAGCAGTACTTC.